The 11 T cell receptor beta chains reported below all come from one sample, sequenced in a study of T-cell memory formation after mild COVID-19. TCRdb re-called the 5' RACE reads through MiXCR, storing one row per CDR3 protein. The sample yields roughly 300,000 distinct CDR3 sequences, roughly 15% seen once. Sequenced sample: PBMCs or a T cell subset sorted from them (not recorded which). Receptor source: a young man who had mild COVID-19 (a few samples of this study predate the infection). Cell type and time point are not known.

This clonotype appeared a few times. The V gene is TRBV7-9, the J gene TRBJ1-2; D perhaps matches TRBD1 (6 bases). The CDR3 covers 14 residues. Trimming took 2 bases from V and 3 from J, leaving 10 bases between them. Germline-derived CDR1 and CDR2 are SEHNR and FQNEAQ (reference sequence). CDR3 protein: CASSLWTAYYGYTF. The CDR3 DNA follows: TGTGCCAGCAGCTTATGGACAGCCTACTATGGCTACACCTTC. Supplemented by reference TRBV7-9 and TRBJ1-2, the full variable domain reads DTGVSQNPRHKITKRGQNVTFRCDPISEHNRLYWYRQTLGQGPEFLTYFQNEAQLEKSRLLSDRFSAERPKGSFSTLEIQRTEQGDSAMYLCASSLWTAYYGYTFGSGTRLTVV.

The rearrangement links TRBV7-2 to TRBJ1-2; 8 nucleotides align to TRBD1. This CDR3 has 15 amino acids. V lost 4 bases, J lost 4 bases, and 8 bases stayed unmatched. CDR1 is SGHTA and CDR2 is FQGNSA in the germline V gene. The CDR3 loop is CASSSGTGGGYGYTF. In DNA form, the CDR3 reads TGTGCCAGCAGCTCAGGGACAGGAGGGGGCTATGGCTACACCTTC.

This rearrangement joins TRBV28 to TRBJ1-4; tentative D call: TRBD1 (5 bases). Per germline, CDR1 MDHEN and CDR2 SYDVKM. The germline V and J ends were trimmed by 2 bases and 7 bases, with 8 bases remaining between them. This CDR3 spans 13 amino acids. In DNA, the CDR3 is TGTGCCAGCAGTTTAGGGGCCCTTGAAAAACTGTTTTTT. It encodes CASSLGALEKLFF.

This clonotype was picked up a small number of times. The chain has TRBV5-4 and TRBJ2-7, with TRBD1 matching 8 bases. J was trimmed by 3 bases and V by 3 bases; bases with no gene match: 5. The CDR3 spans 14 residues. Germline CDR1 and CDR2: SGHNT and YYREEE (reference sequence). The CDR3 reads CASSSGTGVYEQYF. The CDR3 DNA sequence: TGTGCCAGCAGCTCCGGGACAGGCGTCTACGAGCAGTACTTC.

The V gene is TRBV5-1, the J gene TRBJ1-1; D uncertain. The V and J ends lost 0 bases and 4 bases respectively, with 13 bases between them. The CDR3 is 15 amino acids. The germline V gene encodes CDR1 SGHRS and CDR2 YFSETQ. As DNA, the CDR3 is TGCGCCAGCAGCTTGGGTTCCGTCACGGTCACTGAAGCTTTCTTT. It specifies CASSLGSVTVTEAFF.

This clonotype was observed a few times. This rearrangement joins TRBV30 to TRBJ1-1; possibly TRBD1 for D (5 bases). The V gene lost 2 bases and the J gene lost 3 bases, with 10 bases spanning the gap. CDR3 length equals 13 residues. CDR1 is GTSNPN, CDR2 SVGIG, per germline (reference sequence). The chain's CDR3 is CAWSSVGDTEAFF. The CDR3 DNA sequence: TGTGCCTGGAGTTCCGTGGGGGACACTGAAGCTTTCTTT.

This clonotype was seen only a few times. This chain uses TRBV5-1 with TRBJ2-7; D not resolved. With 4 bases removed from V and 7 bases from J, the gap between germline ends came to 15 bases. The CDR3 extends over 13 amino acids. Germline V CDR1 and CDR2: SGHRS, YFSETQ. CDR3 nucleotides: TGCGCCAGCAGCCCGGGTTCGGGTGAAGAGCAGTACGTC. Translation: CASSPGSGEEQYV.

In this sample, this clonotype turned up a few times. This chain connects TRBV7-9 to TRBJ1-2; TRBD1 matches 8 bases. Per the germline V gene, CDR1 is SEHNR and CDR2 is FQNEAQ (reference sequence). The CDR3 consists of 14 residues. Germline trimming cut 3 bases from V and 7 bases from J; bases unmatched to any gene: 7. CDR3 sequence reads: CASSLDRARFGYTF. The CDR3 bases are TGTGCCAGCAGCTTGGACAGGGCCCGCTTTGGCTACACCTTC.

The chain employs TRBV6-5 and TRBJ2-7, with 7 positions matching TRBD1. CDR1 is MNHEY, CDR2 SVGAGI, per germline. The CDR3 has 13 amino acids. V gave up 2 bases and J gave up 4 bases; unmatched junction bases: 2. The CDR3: CASSYGQEYEQYF. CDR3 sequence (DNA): TGTGCCAGCAGTTACGGACAGGAGTACGAGCAGTACTTC.

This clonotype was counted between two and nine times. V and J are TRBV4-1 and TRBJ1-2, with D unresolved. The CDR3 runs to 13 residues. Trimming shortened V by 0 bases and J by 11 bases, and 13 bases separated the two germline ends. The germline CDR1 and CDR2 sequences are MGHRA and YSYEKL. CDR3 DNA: TGCGCCAGCAGCCAAGAACAAGGGAAAGGTTACACCTTC. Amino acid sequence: CASSQEQGKGYTF.

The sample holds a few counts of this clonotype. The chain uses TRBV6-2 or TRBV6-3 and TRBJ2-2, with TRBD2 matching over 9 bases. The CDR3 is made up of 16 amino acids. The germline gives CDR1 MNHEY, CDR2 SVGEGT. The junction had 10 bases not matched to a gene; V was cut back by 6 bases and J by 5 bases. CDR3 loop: CASSPLGAGGTGELFF. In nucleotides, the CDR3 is TGTGCCAGCAGCCCCCTAGGAGCGGGGGGTACCGGGGAGCTGTTTTTT.